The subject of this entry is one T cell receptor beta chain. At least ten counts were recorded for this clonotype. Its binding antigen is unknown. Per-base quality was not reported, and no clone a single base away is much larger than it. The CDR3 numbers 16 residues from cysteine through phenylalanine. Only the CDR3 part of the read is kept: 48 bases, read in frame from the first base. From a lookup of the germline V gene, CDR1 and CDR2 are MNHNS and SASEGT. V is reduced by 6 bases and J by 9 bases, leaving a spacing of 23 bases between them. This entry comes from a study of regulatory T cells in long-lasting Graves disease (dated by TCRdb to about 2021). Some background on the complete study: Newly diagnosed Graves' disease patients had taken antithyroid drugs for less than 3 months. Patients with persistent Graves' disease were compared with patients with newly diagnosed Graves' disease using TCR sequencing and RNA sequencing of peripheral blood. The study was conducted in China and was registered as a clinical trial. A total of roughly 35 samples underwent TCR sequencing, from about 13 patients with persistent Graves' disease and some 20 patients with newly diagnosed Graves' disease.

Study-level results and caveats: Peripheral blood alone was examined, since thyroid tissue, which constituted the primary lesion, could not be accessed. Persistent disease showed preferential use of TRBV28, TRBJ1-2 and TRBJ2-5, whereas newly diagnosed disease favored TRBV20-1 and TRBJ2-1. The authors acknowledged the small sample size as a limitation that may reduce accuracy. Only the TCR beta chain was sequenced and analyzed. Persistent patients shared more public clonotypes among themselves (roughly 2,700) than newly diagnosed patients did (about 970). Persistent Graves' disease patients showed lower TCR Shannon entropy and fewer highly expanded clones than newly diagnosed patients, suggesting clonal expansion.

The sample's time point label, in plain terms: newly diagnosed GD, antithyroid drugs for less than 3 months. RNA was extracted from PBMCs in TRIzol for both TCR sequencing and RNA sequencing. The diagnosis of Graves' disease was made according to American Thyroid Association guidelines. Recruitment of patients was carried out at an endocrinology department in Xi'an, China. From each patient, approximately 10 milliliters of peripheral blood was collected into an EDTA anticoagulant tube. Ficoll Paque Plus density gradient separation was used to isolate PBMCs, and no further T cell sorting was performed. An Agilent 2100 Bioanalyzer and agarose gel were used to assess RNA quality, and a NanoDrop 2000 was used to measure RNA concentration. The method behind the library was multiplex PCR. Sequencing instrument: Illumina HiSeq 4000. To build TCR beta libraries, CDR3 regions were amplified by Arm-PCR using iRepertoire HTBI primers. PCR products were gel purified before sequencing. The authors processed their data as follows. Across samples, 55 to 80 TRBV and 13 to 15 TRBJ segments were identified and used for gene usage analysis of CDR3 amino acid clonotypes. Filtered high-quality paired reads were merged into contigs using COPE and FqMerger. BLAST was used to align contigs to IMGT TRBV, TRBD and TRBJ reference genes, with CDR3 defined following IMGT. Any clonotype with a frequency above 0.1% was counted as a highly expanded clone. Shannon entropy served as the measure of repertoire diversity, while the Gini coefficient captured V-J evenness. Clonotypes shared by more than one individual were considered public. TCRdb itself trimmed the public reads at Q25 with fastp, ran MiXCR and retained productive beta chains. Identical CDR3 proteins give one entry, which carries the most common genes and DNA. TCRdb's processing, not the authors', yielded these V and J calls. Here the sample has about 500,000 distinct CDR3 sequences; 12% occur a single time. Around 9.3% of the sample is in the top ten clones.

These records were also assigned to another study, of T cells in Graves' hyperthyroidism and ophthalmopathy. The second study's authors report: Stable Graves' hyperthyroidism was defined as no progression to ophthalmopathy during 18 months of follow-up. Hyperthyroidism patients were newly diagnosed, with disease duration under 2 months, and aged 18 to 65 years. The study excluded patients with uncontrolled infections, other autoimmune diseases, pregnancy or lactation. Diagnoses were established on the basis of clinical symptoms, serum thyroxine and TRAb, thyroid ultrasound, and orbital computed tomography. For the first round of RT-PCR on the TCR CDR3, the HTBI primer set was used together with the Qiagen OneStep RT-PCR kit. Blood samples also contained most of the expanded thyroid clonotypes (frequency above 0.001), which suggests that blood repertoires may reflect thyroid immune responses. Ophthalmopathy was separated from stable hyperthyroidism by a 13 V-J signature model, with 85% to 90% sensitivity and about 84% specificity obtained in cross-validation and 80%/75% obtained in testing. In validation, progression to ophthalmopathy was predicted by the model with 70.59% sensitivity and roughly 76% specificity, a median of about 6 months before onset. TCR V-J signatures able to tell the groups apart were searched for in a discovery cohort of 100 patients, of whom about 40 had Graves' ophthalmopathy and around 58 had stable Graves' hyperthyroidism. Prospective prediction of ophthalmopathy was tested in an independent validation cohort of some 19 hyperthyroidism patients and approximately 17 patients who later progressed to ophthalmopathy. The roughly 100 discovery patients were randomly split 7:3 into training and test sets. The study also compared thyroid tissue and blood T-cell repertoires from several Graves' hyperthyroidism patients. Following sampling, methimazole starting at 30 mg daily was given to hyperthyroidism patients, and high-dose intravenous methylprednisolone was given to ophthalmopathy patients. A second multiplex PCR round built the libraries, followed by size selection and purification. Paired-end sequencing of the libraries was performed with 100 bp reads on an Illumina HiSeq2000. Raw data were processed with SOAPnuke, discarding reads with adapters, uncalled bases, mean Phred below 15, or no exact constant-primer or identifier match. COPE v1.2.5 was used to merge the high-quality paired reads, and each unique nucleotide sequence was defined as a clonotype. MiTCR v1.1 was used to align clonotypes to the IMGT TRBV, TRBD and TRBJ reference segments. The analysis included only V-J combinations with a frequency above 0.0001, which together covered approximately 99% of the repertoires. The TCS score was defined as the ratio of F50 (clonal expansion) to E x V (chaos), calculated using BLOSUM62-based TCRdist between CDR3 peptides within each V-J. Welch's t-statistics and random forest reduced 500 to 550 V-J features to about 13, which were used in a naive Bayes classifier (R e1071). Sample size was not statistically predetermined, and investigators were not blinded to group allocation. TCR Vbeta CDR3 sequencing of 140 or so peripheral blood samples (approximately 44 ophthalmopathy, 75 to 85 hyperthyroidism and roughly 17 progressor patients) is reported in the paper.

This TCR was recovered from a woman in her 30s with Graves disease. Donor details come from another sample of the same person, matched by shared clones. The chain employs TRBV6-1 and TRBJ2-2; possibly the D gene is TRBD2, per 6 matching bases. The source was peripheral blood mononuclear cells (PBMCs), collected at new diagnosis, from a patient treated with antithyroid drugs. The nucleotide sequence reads TGTGCCAGCAGCTCACCCCCGGGGCGGGGTGGTCGGGAGCTGTTTTTT. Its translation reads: CASSSPPGRGGRELFF.